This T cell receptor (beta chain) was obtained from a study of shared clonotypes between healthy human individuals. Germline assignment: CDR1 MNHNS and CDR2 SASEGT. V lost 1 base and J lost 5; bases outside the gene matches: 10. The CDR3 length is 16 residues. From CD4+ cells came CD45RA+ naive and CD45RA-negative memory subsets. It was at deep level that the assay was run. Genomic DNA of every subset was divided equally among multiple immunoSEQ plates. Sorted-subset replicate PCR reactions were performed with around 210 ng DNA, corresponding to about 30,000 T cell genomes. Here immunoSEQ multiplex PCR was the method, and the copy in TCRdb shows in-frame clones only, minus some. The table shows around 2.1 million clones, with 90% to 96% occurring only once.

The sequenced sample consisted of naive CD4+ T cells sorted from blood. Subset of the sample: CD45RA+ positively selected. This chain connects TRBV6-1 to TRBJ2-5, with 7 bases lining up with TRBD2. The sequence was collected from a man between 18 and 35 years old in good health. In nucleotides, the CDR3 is TGTGCCAGCAGTGAAGTGGGGGGACTAAGAGGGGAGACCCAGTACTTC. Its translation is CASSEVGGLRGETQYF.